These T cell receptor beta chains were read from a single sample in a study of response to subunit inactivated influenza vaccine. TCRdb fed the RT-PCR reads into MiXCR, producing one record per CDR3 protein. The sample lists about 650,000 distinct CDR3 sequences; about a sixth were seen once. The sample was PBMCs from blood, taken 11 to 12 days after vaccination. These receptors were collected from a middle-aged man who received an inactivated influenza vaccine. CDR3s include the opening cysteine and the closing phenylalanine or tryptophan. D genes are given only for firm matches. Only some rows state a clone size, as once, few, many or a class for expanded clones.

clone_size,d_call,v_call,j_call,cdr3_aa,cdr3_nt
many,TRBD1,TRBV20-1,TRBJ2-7,CSARQGGYEQYF,TGCAGTGCCAGACAGGGGGGCTACGAGCAGTACTTC
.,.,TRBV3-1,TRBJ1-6,CASSRKPSDSPLHF,TGTGCCAGCAGCCGAAAGCCCTCCGATTCACCCCTCCACTTT
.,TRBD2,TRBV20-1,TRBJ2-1,CGARTSGIGNEQFF,TGCGGTGCTAGGACTAGCGGGATAGGTAATGAGCAGTTCTTC
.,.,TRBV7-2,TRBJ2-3,CASSLRTSDTQYF,TGTGCCAGCAGTCTACGTACGTCAGATACGCAGTATTTT
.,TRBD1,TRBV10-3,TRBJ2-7,CAISDRDRGNYYEQYF,TGTGCCATCAGTGACCGAGACAGGGGGAATTACTACGAGCAGTACTTC
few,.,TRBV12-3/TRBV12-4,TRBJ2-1,CASSFELASAGQFF,TGTGCCAGCAGTTTTGAACTGGCGTCGGCCGGGCAGTTCTTC
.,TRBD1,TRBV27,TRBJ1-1,CASSPDRGGDTEAFF,TGTGCCAGCAGTCCTGACAGGGGAGGGGACACTGAAGCTTTCTTT
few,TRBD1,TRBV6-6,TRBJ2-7,CASNRGFYEQYF,TGTGCCAGTAACAGGGGATTCTACGAGCAGTACTTC
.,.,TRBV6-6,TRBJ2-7,CASSYGLHRDRYF,TGTGCCAGCAGTTACGGACTACACCGGGACAGGTACTTC
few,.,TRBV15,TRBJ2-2,CATSIGDTGELFF,TGTGCCACCAGCATAGGGGACACCGGGGAGCTGTTTTTT
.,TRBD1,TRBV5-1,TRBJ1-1,CASSDDRGGNTEAFF,TGCGCCAGCAGCGACGACAGGGGCGGGAACACTGAAGCTTTCTTT
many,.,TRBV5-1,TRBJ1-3,CASSLGTSYSSGNTIYF,TGCGCCAGCAGCTTGGGCACCTCCTACAGCTCTGGAAACACCATATATTTT
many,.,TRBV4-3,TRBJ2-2,CASSQDRAGELFF,TGCGCCAGCAGCCAAGATAGGGCCGGGGAGCTGTTTTTT
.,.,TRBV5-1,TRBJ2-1,CATRGGLAPYNEQFF,TGCGCCACCAGGGGAGGGCTAGCGCCCTACAATGAGCAGTTCTTC
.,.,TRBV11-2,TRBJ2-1,CASSLQPKADNEQFF,TGTGCCAGCAGCCTCCAGCCCAAAGCCGACAATGAGCAGTTCTTC
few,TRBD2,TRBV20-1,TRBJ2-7,CSATGLAPPGEQYF,TGCAGTGCGACGGGACTAGCCCCCCCTGGGGAGCAGTACTTC
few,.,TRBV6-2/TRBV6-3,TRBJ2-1,CASSYSRYGYNEQFF,TGTGCCAGCAGTTACTCTAGGTATGGCTACAATGAGCAGTTCTTC
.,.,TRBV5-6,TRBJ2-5,CASSFPGTRLETQYF,TGTGCCAGCAGTTTCCCCGGGACGCGGCTGGAGACCCAGTACTTC
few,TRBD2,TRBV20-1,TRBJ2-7,CSAVGTSVNYEQYF,TGCAGTGCTGTCGGGACTAGCGTTAACTACGAGCAGTACTTC
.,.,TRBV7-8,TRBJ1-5,CASSFLDWYQVQPQHF,TGTGCCAGCAGCTTCTTGGACTGGTACCAAGTTCAGCCCCAGCATTTT
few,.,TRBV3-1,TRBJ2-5,CASSQVSGGAQYF,TGTGCCAGCAGCCAAGTTAGTGGCGGGGCCCAGTACTTC
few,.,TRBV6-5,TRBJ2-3,CASSFTGPITDTQYF,TGTGCCAGCAGTTTCACCGGGCCCATCACAGATACGCAGTATTTT
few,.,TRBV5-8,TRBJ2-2,CASSLGAGWNTGELFF,TGTGCCAGCAGCTTGGGTGCGGGATGGAACACCGGGGAGCTGTTTTTT
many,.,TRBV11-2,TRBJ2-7,CASSFGQGGGEQYF,TGTGCCAGCAGCTTTGGACAGGGAGGGGGCGAGCAGTACTTC
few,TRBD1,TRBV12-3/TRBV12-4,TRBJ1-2,CASSQTPGQGSYGYTF,TGTGCCAGCAGTCAAACTCCGGGACAGGGCAGCTATGGCTACACCTTC
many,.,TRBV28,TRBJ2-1,CASSASTYGSRAINEQFF,TGTGCCAGCAGCGCGTCTACTTACGGGAGTAGGGCCATCAATGAGCAGTTCTTC
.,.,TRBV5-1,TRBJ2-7,CASSLARSSFYEQYF,TGCGCCAGCAGCTTGGCCAGGTCCTCCTTCTACGAGCAGTACTTC
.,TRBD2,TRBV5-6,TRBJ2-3,CASSGLAGGLDTQYF,TGTGCCAGCAGCGGACTAGCGGGGGGGCTCGATACGCAGTATTTT
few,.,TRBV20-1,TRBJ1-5,CSARGGNQPQHF,TGCAGTGCTAGAGGGGGTAATCAGCCCCAGCATTTT
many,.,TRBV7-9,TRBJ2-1,CASSLVLAGEQFF,TGTGCCAGCAGCTTAGTACTAGCCGGTGAGCAGTTCTTC
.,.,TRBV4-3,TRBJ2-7,CASSQLSKVGLPLYSYEQYF,TGCGCCAGCAGCCAACTCAGCAAGGTCGGGCTACCTTTATATTCCTACGAGCAGTACTTC
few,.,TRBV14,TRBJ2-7,CASSHVATGKFTYEQYF,TGTGCCAGCAGCCACGTTGCAACAGGGAAATTTACCTACGAGCAGTACTTC
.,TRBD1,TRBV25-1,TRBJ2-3,CASSELVGQGWRDTQYF,TGTGCCAGCAGCGAACTCGTTGGACAGGGGTGGAGAGATACGCAGTATTTT
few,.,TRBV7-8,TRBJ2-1,CASSPPRQGDEQFF,TGTGCCAGCAGCCCCCCCCGGCAAGGGGATGAGCAGTTCTTC
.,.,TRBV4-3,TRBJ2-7,CASSQVMAGYEQYF,TGCGCCAGCAGCCAAGTTATGGCGGGGTACGAGCAGTACTTC
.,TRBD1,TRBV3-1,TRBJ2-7,CASSRDRVFTYEQYF,TGTGCCAGCAGCCGGGACAGGGTGTTCACCTACGAGCAGTACTTC
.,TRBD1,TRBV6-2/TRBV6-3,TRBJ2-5,CASSYSPGQGAETQYF,TGTGCCAGCAGTTACTCCCCGGGACAGGGAGCCGAGACCCAGTACTTC
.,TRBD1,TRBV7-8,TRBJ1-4,CASSLRDRADEKLFF,TGTGCCAGCAGCCTGCGGGACAGGGCGGATGAAAAACTGTTTTTT
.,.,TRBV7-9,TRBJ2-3,CASSQNTGTTDTQYF,TGTGCCAGCAGCCAAAATACAGGGACGACAGATACGCAGTATTTT
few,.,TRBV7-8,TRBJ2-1,CASSLGRDIRSTEQFF,TGTGCCAGCAGCTTGGGTCGGGACATAAGAAGCACTGAGCAGTTCTTC
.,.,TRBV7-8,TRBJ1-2,CASSLIGASPGGLSGYTF,TGTGCCAGCAGCTTGATAGGTGCCTCGCCCGGGGGATTGAGTGGCTACACCTTC
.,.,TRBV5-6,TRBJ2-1,CASSPGIHYEQFF,TGTGCCAGCAGCCCCGGGATCCACTATGAGCAGTTCTTC
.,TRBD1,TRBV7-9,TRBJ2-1,CASSPRTGGLVF,TGTGCCAGCAGCCCCAGGACAGGGGGCTTAGTCTTC
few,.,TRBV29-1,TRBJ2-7,CSVQRDDYEQYF,TGCAGCGTTCAAAGGGATGACTACGAGCAGTACTTC
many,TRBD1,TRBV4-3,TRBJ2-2,CASSQGTGGGTGELFF,TGCGCCAGCAGCCAGGGGACAGGGGGCGGTACCGGGGAGCTGTTTTTT
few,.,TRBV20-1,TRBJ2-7,CSASKVGEVYEQYF,TGCAGTGCTAGTAAAGTTGGCGAGGTCTACGAGCAGTACTTC
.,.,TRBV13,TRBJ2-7,CASSWGGSYEQYF,TGTGCCAGCAGCTGGGGAGGATCCTACGAGCAGTACTTC
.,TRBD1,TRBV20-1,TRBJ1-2,CSARSRTGGVLGYTF,TGCAGTGCTAGATCCCGGACAGGGGGCGTCTTGGGCTACACCTTC
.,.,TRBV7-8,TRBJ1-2,CANRPLPNYGYTF,TGTGCCAACCGCCCCCTTCCTAACTATGGCTACACCTTC
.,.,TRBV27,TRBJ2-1,CASSLSLWDYNEQFF,TGTGCCAGCAGTTTATCGCTGTGGGACTACAATGAGCAGTTCTTC
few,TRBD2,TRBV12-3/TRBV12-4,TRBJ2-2,CASSLLIAGVGGELFF,TGTGCCAGCAGTTTGTTGATAGCGGGTGTCGGCGGGGAGCTGTTTTTT
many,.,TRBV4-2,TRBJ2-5,CASSRVMASQETQYF,TGTGCCAGCAGCCGGGTTATGGCTAGTCAAGAGACCCAGTACTTC
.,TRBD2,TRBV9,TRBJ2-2,CASSGPGLAGFTGELFF,TGTGCCAGCAGCGGCCCTGGACTAGCGGGGTTCACCGGGGAGCTGTTTTTT
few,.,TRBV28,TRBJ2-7,CASSFSIGSSVYEQYF,TGTGCCAGCAGTTTTAGTATCGGCAGTTCTGTTTACGAGCAGTACTTC
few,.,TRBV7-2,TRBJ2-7,CASSLAENSRNTYEQYF,TGTGCCAGCAGCTTAGCCGAAAACTCACGGAACACCTACGAGCAGTACTTC
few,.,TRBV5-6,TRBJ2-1,CASSLVGLNEQFF,TGTGCCAGCAGCCTCGTTGGACTCAATGAGCAGTTCTTC
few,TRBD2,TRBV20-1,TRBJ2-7,CSAPKLAEKGEQYF,TGCAGTGCTCCGAAGCTAGCGGAGAAGGGCGAGCAGTACTTC